These T cell receptor beta chains were read from a single sample in a study of blood T cell repertoires in COVID-19. The data were produced by immunoSEQ multiplex PCR, yet TCRdb's version contains in-frame clones alone and is incomplete. The sample lists roughly 230,000 clones, 83% occurring once. The specimen was peripheral blood. The receptors were sampled from a woman between 50 and 59 years old with acute or convalescent COVID-19. The CDR3 runs from the conserved cysteine through the conserved F or W. The D gene is left open where the match is weak. Rows give clone size only sometimes, using once, few, many, or a class for an expanded clone.

v_call,d_call,clone_size,j_call,cdr3_aa,cdr3_nt
TRBV5-1,TRBD1,NA,TRBJ1-4,CASTTGVEEKLFF,TGCGCCAGCACAACAGGGGTCGAAGAAAAACTGTTTTTT
TRBV6-5,NA,few,TRBJ2-3,CASTWGRGDTQYF,TGTGCCAGCACTTGGGGCAGGGGAGATACGCAGTATTTT
TRBV7-2,NA,NA,TRBJ2-5,CASSFYETQYF,TGTGCCAGCAGCTTCTACGAGACCCAGTACTTC
TRBV27,TRBD1,NA,TRBJ1-5,CASSLSGQGILPQHF,TGTGCCAGCAGTTTATCGGGACAGGGTATTTTGCCCCAGCATTTT
TRBV14,NA,NA,TRBJ2-3,CASSQEGRGFGTDTQYF,TGTGCCAGCAGCCAAGAGGGAAGGGGGTTCGGCACAGATACGCAGTATTTT
TRBV7-2,NA,few,TRBJ2-7,CASSLVGDFANEQYF,TGTGCCAGCAGCTTAGTAGGGGACTTCGCCAACGAGCAGTACTTC
TRBV20-1,TRBD1,NA,TRBJ2-1,CSASPVLISQGIYEQFF,TGCAGTGCCAGTCCTGTATTAATATCACAGGGGATTTATGAGCAGTTCTTC
TRBV3-1/TRBV3-2,NA,NA,TRBJ2-7,CASSPGHRSYEQYF,TGTGCCAGCAGCCCCGGACACCGCTCCTACGAGCAGTACTTC
TRBV28,NA,NA,TRBJ2-3,CASSVGGASDTQYF,TGTGCCAGCAGCGTTGGGGGGGCGTCGGATACGCAGTATTTT
TRBV6-5,TRBD1,NA,TRBJ1-1,CASSYLPGQGASFF,TGTGCCAGCAGTTACTTACCGGGACAGGGCGCTTCTTTCTTT
TRBV19,TRBD1,NA,TRBJ2-3,CASSEGQGFTDTQYF,TGTGCCAGTAGTGAAGGACAGGGATTCACAGATACGCAGTATTTT
TRBV19,NA,NA,TRBJ2-2,CASTGGTTGELFF,TGTGCCAGCACGGGTGGGACAACCGGGGAGCTGTTTTTT
TRBV5-4,TRBD2,NA,TRBJ2-1,CASSSRGSSGGTYNEQFF,TGTGCCAGCAGCTCCCGGGGATCTAGCGGGGGAACCTACAATGAGCAGTTCTTC
TRBV5-1,NA,few,TRBJ1-1,CASSLGRSSNTEAFF,TGCGCCAGCAGCCTGGGAAGATCCAGTAACACTGAAGCTTTCTTT
TRBV5-1,NA,NA,TRBJ1-1,CASSSGNTGGRDEAFF,TGCGCCAGCAGCTCTGGAAACACCGGAGGCCGGGATGAAGCTTTCTTT
TRBV7-9,NA,NA,TRBJ2-1,CASSGQGSEQFF,TGTGCCAGCAGCGGGCAGGGCTCCGAGCAGTTCTTC
TRBV18,NA,NA,TRBJ1-4,CASSRGGEKLFF,TGTGCCAGCTCACGGGGGGGCGAAAAACTGTTTTTT
TRBV30,NA,NA,TRBJ1-5,CAWSPSRFQPQHF,TGTGCCTGGAGCCCCTCCCGTTTTCAGCCCCAGCATTTT
TRBV5-6,NA,NA,TRBJ2-7,CASSSPAGEYEQYF,TGTGCCAGCAGCTCCCCGGCAGGGGAATACGAGCAGTACTTC
TRBV6-6,NA,once,TRBJ2-5,CASSYPELLETQYF,TGTGCCAGCAGTTACCCCGAGTTGTTAGAGACCCAGTACTTC
TRBV7-9,NA,NA,TRBJ1-4,CASSRRSGGLFF,TGTGCCAGCAGTCGAAGGTCTGGAGGCCTGTTTTTT
TRBV9,NA,NA,TRBJ2-1,CASSVTRGGEQFF,TGTGCCAGCAGCGTGACTAGAGGAGGTGAGCAGTTCTTC
TRBV9,TRBD2,NA,TRBJ2-5,CASSVVGLAGVGETQYF,TGTGCCAGCAGCGTAGTGGGACTAGCGGGAGTGGGGGAGACCCAGTACTTC
TRBV7-9,NA,NA,TRBJ1-1,CASSLRQVGTEAFF,TGTGCCAGCAGCTTAAGACAGGTAGGTACTGAAGCTTTCTTT
TRBV19,TRBD1,NA,TRBJ1-2,CASSIPGGATYGYTF,TGTGCCAGTAGTATACCAGGGGGCGCGACCTATGGCTACACCTTC
TRBV3-1/TRBV3-2,NA,NA,TRBJ2-7,CASSHWGGTYYEQYF,TGTGCCAGCAGTCATTGGGGGGGCACCTATTACGAGCAGTACTTC
TRBV2,TRBD1,NA,TRBJ2-7,CASRKQGGLSYEQYF,TGTGCCAGCCGAAAACAGGGGGGCCTCTCCTACGAGCAGTACTTC
TRBV5-4,TRBD1,NA,TRBJ1-3,CASSWTGVGNTIYF,TGTGCCAGCAGCTGGACAGGGGTTGGAAACACCATATATTTT